The present entry profiles one TCR beta chain with its context. Its target antigen remains unknown. No per-base quality is available; no much larger clone lies one base away. TCRbeta CDR3 regions were amplified from genomic DNA using the immunoSEQ Assay, a bias-controlled multiplex PCR. The paper's data handling went like this. The number of nucleated cells in each sample was estimated from the amplification of reference gene primers within the assay. To quantify the absolute abundance of each unique TCRbeta CDR3 rearrangement, sequence reads were collapsed and filtered. Productive Simpson clonality was computed per sample as the square root of Simpson's diversity index over productive rearrangements. Imported from immuneACCESS, the table was reduced by TCRdb to in-frame sequences with V and J called. These copies leave out some clones; in studies compared against another copy, an unresolved V gene accounts for under half, and the cause of the remainder is not known. Clone size and V and J calls were adopted from that table, with D and trimming inferred from the DNA. A total of roughly 230,000 clones appear in this sample, 90% of them only once. Jointly, the top ten make up 2% to 2.5% of the sample.

This specimen comes from a study of blood T cell repertoires in COVID-19 (TCRdb year 2020). Broadly, across the study: The collaborator samples originated in the United States, Italy and Spain and spanned the acute and convalescent phases of COVID-19. The prospective study material was composed of cDNA or gDNA derived from T cells, B-cell-depleted T cells, or PBMCs. Subjects who had been exposed to COVID-19, were actively infected with it, or had recovered from it provided the deeply sampled blood TCRbeta repertoires that made up the dataset. The repertoires were made available in a free public database intended to serve as a resource for research on the immune response to SARS-CoV-2. The samples were drawn from the first 160 participants of the ongoing ImmuneRACE study and from about 1,200 subjects provided by 6 global collaborators. The sample metadata nearly always contained a de-identified subject ID, COVID-19 status, age in years and sex. HLA class I and class II types, where available, came from metadata supplied by the sample provider rather than from assay-based typing.

V ends up 3 bases short and J 3 bases short, with an unmatched junction base count of 6. The CDR3 contains 16 residues, cysteine and phenylalanine counted. Of all the DNA, just the CDR3 is kept, 48 bases in frame from base 1. CDR1 SGDLS and CDR2 YYNGEE were looked up in the germline V gene. Summary of the overall study and its limitations: Clinical and demographic metadata were provided uncurated, with the amount varying by source and participant.

At one collaborating source in Seattle, patients were enrolled during active infection and were followed longitudinally through the course of disease. The collaborating institutions used their own protocols to collect whole blood in K2EDTA tubes. Collaborator samples were shipped for TCRbeta analysis as frozen whole blood, isolated PBMCs, or DNA extracted from either sample type. The sample taken for sequencing was peripheral blood. The TCR comes from a woman aged 55-69 years with COVID-19, enrolled during active disease. This chain is built from TRBV9 and TRBJ2-5; the central 12 bases match TRBD2. The CDR3 is CASSAGPSGGEETQYF. The bases read TGTGCCAGCAGCGCAGGACCTAGCGGGGGGGAAGAGACCCAGTACTTC.